There are many counts of the clone carrying this TCR beta chain. What it recognizes is unknown. Template-switch 5'RACE cDNA synthesis added a 10-nucleotide unique molecular identifier. The output of every sequencing run exceeded 170 million TCR-beta sequences, derived from 15-18 subjects. In TCRdb, the 5' RACE reads were re-called with MiXCR into one record per CDR3 protein. The sample shows 71,000 or so distinct CDR3 sequences, roughly an eighth of them seen only once. These data originate in a study of neurological immune-mediated disorders. As to time point: longitudinal time-point 1 (baseline). J was trimmed by 7 bases and V by 4 bases; bases with no gene match: 9. CDR3 length: 15 residues. In germline, CDR1 is SGHRS, CDR2 YFSETQ. Study-level points and caveats: TCR clonal expansion peaked in HTLV-1-associated myelopathy patients and was lowest in multiple sclerosis patients. CDR3 amino acid sequences of expanded clones were not shared across subjects, a result suggesting private repertoires in all groups.

This TCR was recovered from a female donor with HTLV-1-associated myelopathy (HAM/TSP). The genes are TRBV5-1 and TRBJ2-7; 12 bases line up with TRBD1. The specimen was PBMCs. The CDR3 DNA is TGCGCCAGCAGCCTGGAGGGACAGGGGGCGCGGGAGCAGTACTTC. This gives the protein CASSLEGQGAREQYF.